Listed here are 22 T cell receptor beta chains from one sample, sequenced in a study of blood T cell repertoires in COVID-19. Sequenced by immunoSEQ multiplex PCR; TCRdb stores in-frame clones only, minus some. The sample lists about 44,000 clones, 88% seen once, with approximately 1.3% in the top ten. Sequences were obtained from peripheral blood. Receptors were obtained from a woman in her forties with acute or convalescent COVID-19.

The rearrangement uses TRBV28 and TRBJ2-3; D possibly corresponds to TRBD2 (6 bases). Germline V lookup: CDR1 MDHEN, CDR2 SYDVKM. The V end was cut by 0 bases, the J end by 2 bases, with 15 bases between. The length of the CDR3 is 17 residues. DNA of the CDR3: TGTGCCAGCAGTTTATGGACGGCTAGCGCTTACACAGATACGCAGTATTTT. Encoded protein: CASSLWTASAYTDTQYF.

This chain joins TRBV19 and TRBJ2-1; D remains ambiguous. CDR3 length: 15 amino acids. With 3 bases removed from V and 3 bases from J, the gap between germline ends came to 12 bases. Germline-derived CDR1 and CDR2 are LNHDA and SQIVND (reference sequence). CDR3 coding DNA: TGTGCCAGTAGTATTTTACCGGGTCTCTACAATGAGCAGTTCTTC. Protein sequence: CASSILPGLYNEQFF.

The genes are TRBV5-6 and TRBJ1-3; maybe TRBD1 (6 bases). With 1 base removed from V and 0 bases from J, the gap between germline ends came to 14 bases. The V gene's germline CDR1 is SGHDT and CDR2 YYEEEE. This CDR3 has 17 amino acids. This chain's CDR3 is CASSLLRQVNSGNTIYF. CDR3 sequence (DNA): TGTGCCAGCAGCTTGTTGCGACAGGTGAACTCTGGAAACACCATATATTTT.

V gene TRBV4-1 combines with J gene TRBJ1-2, with D perhaps matching TRBD1 (5 bases). This CDR3 is 14 amino acids long. The ends were cut back, 0 bases at V and 4 bases at J, with 9 bases in the middle. Germline V gene lookup returns CDR1 MGHRA and CDR2 YSYEKL. CDR3 loop: CASSQDGAAYGYTF. The CDR3 bases are TGCGCCAGCAGCCAAGATGGGGCAGCCTATGGCTACACCTTC.

V gene TRBV6-1 combines with J gene TRBJ2-3; 7 bases line up with TRBD1. Germline trimming cut 1 base from V and 0 bases from J; bases unmatched to any gene: 4. Germline lookup yields CDR1 MNHNS and CDR2 SASEGT. CDR3 length: 16 residues. CDR3 DNA: TGTGCCAGCAGTGAAGTGGTACAGGGGAGCACAGATACGCAGTATTTT. It codes for CASSEVVQGSTDTQYF.

The rearrangement uses TRBV7-2 and TRBJ2-7; 9 positions match TRBD1. The CDR3 contains 17 residues. The germline CDR1 and CDR2 sequences are SGHTA and FQGNSA. V gave up 5 bases and J gave up 3 bases; unmatched junction bases: 14. The CDR3 bases are TGTGCCAGCAGCACCCAGACAGGGGGGGGGATGATCTACGAGCAGTACTTC. It encodes CASSTQTGGGMIYEQYF.

The genes are TRBV11-2 and TRBJ1-1, with D maybe TRBD1 (6 bases). Germline V CDR1 and CDR2: SGHAT, FQNNGV. V lost 5 bases to trimming and J lost 1 base, with 14 bases between them. The CDR3 contains 15 residues. The CDR3, as DNA: TGTGCCAGCAGCCCACAGGGACTAGAGAACACTGAAGCTTTCTTT. Protein sequence: CASSPQGLENTEAFF.

V usage is TRBV27 and J usage is TRBJ2-1, with TRBD1 matching over 8 bases. CDR3 size: 16 residues. V was clipped by 8 bases and J by 2 bases; unmatched bases: 11. CDR1 is MNHEY, CDR2 SMNVEV, per germline (reference sequence). CDR3 DNA: TGTGCCAGCCGAAATGACAGGGGAGTACCCTACAATGAGCAGTTCTTC. Translating gives CASRNDRGVPYNEQFF.

This clone was detected a few times. This chain uses TRBV3-1 (or the pseudogene TRBV3-2) with TRBJ1-1; D is uncertain. This CDR3 has 13 residues. CDR1 and CDR2 from the germline V gene are LGHDT and YNNKEL (reference sequence). Deletions cut 1 base from V and 5 bases from J, with 8 bases between. DNA of the CDR3: TGTGCCAGCAGCCAAGTCGCAGGAACTGAAGCTTTCTTT. Amino acid sequence: CASSQVAGTEAFF.

The DNA for the CDR3 is TGTGCCAGCAGCCCAGACAGGGGGCGCGGGTACGAGCAGTACTTC. Translated, it gives CASSPDRGRGYEQYF. The chain combines TRBV2 with TRBJ2-7; 10 bases map to TRBD1. Per germline, CDR1 SNHLY and CDR2 FYNNEI. This CDR3 spans 15 amino acids. The V and J ends lost 6 bases and 4 bases, in that order; junction bases with no gene match: 9.

CDR3 amino acids: CASRDGSSFTYEQYF. DNA of the CDR3: TGTGCCAGCAGGGACGGGAGTTCCTTTACCTACGAGCAGTACTTC. This chain connects TRBV6-6 to TRBJ2-7; D possibly corresponds to TRBD2 (6 bases). This CDR3 is built from 15 residues. From germline, CDR1 is MNHNY and CDR2 SVGAGI (reference sequence). V was trimmed by 6 bases and J by 2 bases, leaving 17 bases between them.

V gene TRBV7-2 combines with J gene TRBJ2-3; possibly TRBD1 for D (5 bases). CDR1 SGHTA and CDR2 FQGNSA come from the germline V gene. The CDR3 consists of 15 residues. V was trimmed by 5 bases and J by 0 bases, leaving 12 bases between them. The CDR3 protein is CASSPQSGSTDTQYF. CDR3 DNA sequence: TGTGCCAGCAGCCCCCAATCAGGGAGCACAGATACGCAGTATTTT. The variable domain in full, completed from reference TRBV7-2 and TRBJ2-3, reads GAGVSQSPSNKVTEKGKDVELRCDPISGHTALYWYRQSLGQGLEFLIYFQGNSAPDKSGLPSDRFSAERTGGSVSTLTIQRTQQEDSAVYLCASSPQSGSTDTQYFGPGTRLTVL.

The chain's CDR3 is CASSISTLSNTGELFF. CDR3 nucleotide sequence: TGTGCCAGCAGTATATCTACCCTTTCGAACACCGGGGAGCTGTTTTTT. The chain joins TRBV7-9 to TRBJ2-2, with no clear D. This CDR3 region has 16 residues. V was trimmed by 6 bases and J by 0 bases, leaving 14 bases between them. Germline V gene data show CDR1 as SEHNR and CDR2 as FQNEAQ (reference sequence).

This rearrangement joins TRBV5-1 to TRBJ2-1; D possibly corresponds to TRBD2 (6 bases). V was shortened by 0 bases and J by 5 bases, with 12 bases between the two germline ends. This CDR3 is 15 amino acids long. Germline CDR1 reads SGHRS; CDR2 reads YFSETQ. CDR3 bases: TGCGCCAGCAGCTTGGGGGCGGGACCTCACAATGAGCAGTTCTTC. Its protein is CASSLGAGPHNEQFF.

CDR3 protein: CASSSTVTYEQYF. DNA for the CDR3: TGTGCCAGTAGTAGTACAGTAACCTACGAGCAGTACTTC. The V call is TRBV19, the J call TRBJ2-7; D gene ambiguous. Germline V lookup: CDR1 LNHDA, CDR2 SQIVND (reference sequence). There are 13 residues in the CDR3. V was clipped by 4 bases and J by 2 bases, with 9 bases between them.

This clone has just a few counts. The gene calls are TRBV19 and TRBJ1-2; TRBD1 matches 11 bases. Germline CDR1 and CDR2: LNHDA and SQIVND (reference sequence). V dropped 8 bases and J dropped 7; count of bases not matched to a gene: 12. This CDR3 contains 15 residues. CDR3 protein: CASLIPGQGEGGYTF. Written as DNA, the CDR3 is TGTGCCAGTCTAATTCCGGGACAGGGGGAAGGTGGCTACACCTTC.

This chain links TRBV28 with TRBJ1-5; D not certain. The CDR3 covers 14 residues. V lost 8 bases to trimming and J lost 1 base, with 12 bases between them. Germline CDR1 and CDR2: MDHEN and SYDVKM. CDR3 sequence: CASGPAISNQPQHF. CDR3 bases: TGTGCCAGCGGCCCAGCGATAAGCAATCAGCCCCAGCATTTT.

The chain is built from TRBV7-7 and TRBJ2-3, with 8 positions matching TRBD2. CDR3 length: 17 residues. V gave up 5 bases and J gave up 0 bases; unmatched junction bases: 10. Germline CDR1 is SSHAT and CDR2 is FNYEAQ (reference sequence). The DNA of the CDR3 is TGTGCCAGCAGCCCCCACGTAGCGGGGATCAGCACAGATACGCAGTATTTT. Its translation: CASSPHVAGISTDTQYF.

The chain is built from TRBV19 and TRBJ2-7, with 8 bases matching TRBD2. V trimming: 5 bases; J trimming: 0 bases; junction bases outside the gene matches: 3. Germline V gives CDR1 LNHDA, CDR2 SQIVND (reference sequence). This CDR3 comprises 14 residues. The CDR3 region is CASSSLADSYEQYF. For the CDR3, the DNA is TGTGCCAGTAGTTCACTAGCGGACTCCTACGAGCAGTACTTC.

The J gene is TRBJ1-2, the V gene TRBV9; 8 nucleotides agree with TRBD1. Germline V gene sequence: CDR1 SGDLS, CDR2 YYNGEE. The CDR3 loop spans 14 amino acids. Trimming cost V 3 bases and J 8 bases; bases outside gene matches: 9. CDR3 sequence: CASSATGAGVGYTF. The CDR3 coding sequence is TGTGCCAGCAGCGCGACAGGGGCTGGGGTGGGCTACACCTTC.

V is TRBV5-1 and J is TRBJ1-3; D gene ambiguous. Deletions cut 0 bases from V and 2 bases from J, with 6 bases between. CDR3 size: 14 residues. CDR1 SGHRS and CDR2 YFSETQ come from the germline V gene. DNA of the CDR3: TGCGCCAGCAGCTTGGAGAGTACTGGAAACACCATATATTTT. Residues: CASSLESTGNTIYF.

V usage is TRBV5-6 and J usage is TRBJ2-1; TRBD2 aligns across 7 bases. The germline CDR1 and CDR2 sequences are SGHDT and YYEEEE. J gave up 7 bases and V 2 bases, and 3 bases lay outside the gene matches. The CDR3 consists of 13 residues. CDR3 loop: CASSFGGTNEQFF. The CDR3 DNA is TGTGCCAGCAGCTTCGGGGGGACTAATGAGCAGTTCTTC.